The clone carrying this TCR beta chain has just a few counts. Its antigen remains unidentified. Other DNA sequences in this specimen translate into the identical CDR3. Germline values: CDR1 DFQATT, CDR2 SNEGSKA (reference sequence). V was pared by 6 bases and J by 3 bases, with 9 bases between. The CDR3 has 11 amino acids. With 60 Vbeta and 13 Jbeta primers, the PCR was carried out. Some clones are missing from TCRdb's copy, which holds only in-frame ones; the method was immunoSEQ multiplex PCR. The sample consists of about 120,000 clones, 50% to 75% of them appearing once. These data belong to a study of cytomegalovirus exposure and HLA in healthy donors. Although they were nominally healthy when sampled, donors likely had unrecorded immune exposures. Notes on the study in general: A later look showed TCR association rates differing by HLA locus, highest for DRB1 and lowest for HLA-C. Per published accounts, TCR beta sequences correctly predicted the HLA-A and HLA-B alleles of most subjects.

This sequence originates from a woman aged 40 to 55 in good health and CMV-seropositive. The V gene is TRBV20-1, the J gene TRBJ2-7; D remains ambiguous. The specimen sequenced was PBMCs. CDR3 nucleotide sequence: TGCAGTGCCCAGGTTAACTACGAGCAGTACTTC. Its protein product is CSAQVNYEQYF.